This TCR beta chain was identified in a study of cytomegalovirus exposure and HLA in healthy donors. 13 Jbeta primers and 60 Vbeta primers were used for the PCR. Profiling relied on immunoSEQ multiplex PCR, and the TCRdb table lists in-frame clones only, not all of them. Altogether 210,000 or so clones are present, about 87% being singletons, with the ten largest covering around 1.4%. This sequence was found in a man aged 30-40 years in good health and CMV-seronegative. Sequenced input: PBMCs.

The CDR3 nucleotides read TGTGCCACCCAGAGTCGGGGGGGCACAGATACGCAGTATTTT. The encoded protein is CATQSRGGTDTQYF. The chain couples TRBV28 to TRBJ2-3; 7 bases match TRBD2. Germline loops: CDR1 MDHEN, CDR2 SYDVKM. The V gene end was trimmed by 10 bases and the J gene end by 1 base; junction bases not matched to a gene: 8. The CDR3 length is 14 residues.